This is a list of T cell receptor beta chains from one sample in a study of T cell clonotyping in hematopoietic cell transplantation. TCRdb keeps only in-frame clones here, not all; method: immunoSEQ multiplex PCR. Among some 10,000 clones listed, 35% to 50% were seen once. The sample in question was PBMCs, obtained 30 days after allogeneic stem cell transplant. Receptor source: a male patient aged 45 to 59 who had an allogeneic stem cell transplant from an unrelated donor, so the T cells may come from the graft donor. Some clones in this sample may be carry-over from other donors' samples. The CDR3 runs from the conserved cysteine through the conserved F or W. Fields, in order: J gene, CDR3 length, V gene, CDR3 protein.

TRBJ1-1	13	TRBV30	CAWRQRVNTEAFF
TRBJ1-2	11	TRBV30	CAWAYGYGYTF
TRBJ2-5	16	TRBV7-6	CASSLIGTADLLAQYF
TRBJ1-2	13	TRBV10-3	CAISVGVNYGYTF
TRBJ1-2	12	TRBV5-8	CASSTDSPGYTF
TRBJ2-2	15	TRBV5-6	CASSLWGFPTGELFF
TRBJ2-1	13	TRBV6-5	CASSSGLLSEQFF
TRBJ2-3	15	TRBV9	CASSVSGTLTDTQYF
TRBJ1-5	13	TRBV6-1	CASSDLSGQPQHF
TRBJ2-7	12	TRBV6-5	CASSADRIGQYF
TRBJ1-4	14	TRBV28	CTSSIIATNEKLFF
TRBJ2-7	12	TRBV28	CASRTTGYEQYF
TRBJ1-6	15	TRBV11-3	CASSLDRDALSPLHF
TRBJ2-7	16	TRBV9	CASSSGGLAGHYEQYF
TRBJ2-7	14	TRBV27	CASSGQGSSYEQYF
TRBJ2-7	15	TRBV13	CASSLEGANPYEQYF
TRBJ1-2	18	TRBV4-2	CASSQSRGEEASNYGYTF
TRBJ1-4	14	TRBV6-5	CASSYGQFNEKLFF
TRBJ2-6	22	TRBV9	CASSHSLTGLAGRSSGANVLTF
TRBJ2-5	13	TRBV27	CASSLFPYETQYF
TRBJ2-2	17	TRBV9	CASSDGETFINTGELFF
TRBJ1-1	14	TRBV4-1	CASSYNNGGTEAFF
TRBJ2-2	15	TRBV30	CAWREGVGSTGELFF
TRBJ2-6	14	TRBV30	CAWTMPSRANVLTF
TRBJ1-1	13	TRBV27	CASSLMRNTEAFF
TRBJ1-1	13	TRBV30	CAWSKRQGLQAFF
TRBJ2-2	16	TRBV7-2	CASSLAAGQGTGELFF
TRBJ1-1	15	TRBV9	CASSVEWQANTEAFF